This T cell receptor beta chain was captured in a study of human T cells and chemical hapten exposure. Looking at the study overall: 0.01% DPC was applied to the upper back in patch tests, which were read at 6 days.

Study conclusions and caveats: Significantly more large CDR3 similarity clusters were formed by expanded TCRs than by controls.

From the RACE reads, TCRdb called clonotypes with MiXCR, one entry per CDR3 protein. Of 42,000 or so distinct CDR3 sequences listed, around 3.8% are singletons. A few counts support this clonotype. What it recognizes is unknown. The CDR3 runs 15 residues. Trimming took 2 bases from V and 2 from J, leaving 13 bases between them. The germline V gene has CDR1 SGHKS and CDR2 YYEKEE (reference sequence). The sample's time point: patch test 1, 2 weeks after DPC sensitization. This sample's treatment: therapeutic diphenylcyclopropenone sensitization with weekly scalp DPC. RNA extraction used unfractionated whole blood as the source of total RNA.

The chain links TRBV5-5 to TRBJ1-1; D is possibly TRBD1 (6 bases). The source was whole blood, collected in connection with sensitization to the hapten diphenylcyclopropenone (DPC). The origin of this receptor is a man aged 50 to 60 with alopecia areata. Some clones in this sample may be carry-over from other donors' samples. The CDR3 loop is CASSFIPGENTEAFF. CDR3 in DNA: TGTGCCAGCAGCTTTATCCCAGGGGAAAACACTGAAGCTTTCTTT.